The rows below give T cell receptor beta chains drawn from one sample of a study of shared clonotypes between healthy human individuals. Generated by immunoSEQ multiplex PCR, the TCRdb table keeps only in-frame clones and is missing some. The repertoire has some 2,100,000 clones, roughly 95% of them found once; the top ten carry more than 0.1%. The source material was naive CD4+ T cells sorted from blood. Receptor source: a man between 18 and 35 years old in good health. CDR3s include the opening cysteine and the closing phenylalanine or tryptophan. The D gene is left open where the match is weak.

j_gene,d_gene,v_gene,CDR3aa,CDR3nt
TRBJ2-3,NA,TRBV6-6,CASSRTATDTQYF,TGTGCCAGCAGTCGGACAGCCACAGATACGCAGTATTTT
TRBJ1-1,NA,TRBV5-6,CASSRLLARTEAFF,TGTGCCAGCTCCCGACTGCTGGCGAGGACTGAAGCTTTCTTT
TRBJ1-2,NA,TRBV5-4,CASSNSAQGYGYTF,TGTGCCAGCAGCAACTCCGCTCAGGGGTACGGCTACACCTTC
TRBJ2-2,NA,TRBV18,CASSPRGAKDTGELFF,TGTGCCAGCTCACCACGGGGGGCTAAGGACACCGGGGAGCTGTTTTTT
TRBJ1-3,NA,TRBV29-1,CSVGVRATSGNTIYF,TGCAGCGTTGGTGTCAGGGCAACCTCTGGAAACACCATATATTTT
TRBJ2-5,NA,TRBV30,CAWSSWGGGVQETQYF,TGTGCCTGGAGCAGCTGGGGGGGCGGAGTGCAAGAGACCCAGTACTTC
TRBJ1-6,TRBD1,TRBV5-1,CASSLSLGGQGDSPLHF,TGCGCCAGCAGCTTAAGCCTGGGGGGACAGGGAGATTCACCCCTCCACTTT
TRBJ1-2,NA,TRBV4-3,CASSQTDKAGNYGYTF,TGCGCCAGCAGCCAGACGGACAAGGCCGGTAACTATGGCTACACCTTC
TRBJ2-7,TRBD1,TRBV7-2,CASSSDRGRYEQYF,TGTGCCAGCAGCTCGGACAGGGGGCGTTACGAGCAGTACTTC
TRBJ1-2,NA,TRBV6-1,CASSASIGGRKIYGYTF,TGTGCCAGCAGTGCAAGCATAGGTGGGAGAAAGATCTATGGCTACACCTTC
TRBJ2-5,NA,TRBV7-3,CASSLTGLRGVETQYF,TGTGCCAGCAGCTTAACGGGCTTGAGGGGAGTGGAGACCCAGTACTTC
TRBJ1-1,NA,TRBV11-2,CASSTGRTMNTEAFF,TGTGCCAGCAGCACCGGACGGACGATGAACACTGAAGCTTTCTTT
TRBJ1-2,TRBD1,TRBV7-2,CASSPDRANYGYTF,TGTGCCAGCAGCCCGGACAGGGCGAACTATGGCTACACCTTC
TRBJ2-1,NA,TRBV29-1,CSAEAPRRLYNEQFF,TGCAGCGCTGAAGCCCCCCGCCGGCTATACAATGAGCAGTTCTTC
TRBJ2-7,NA,TRBV5-4,CASSLGAGYEQYF,TGTGCCAGCAGCTTGGGGGCCGGATACGAGCAGTACTTC
TRBJ1-5,NA,TRBV2,CASSETRAPDQPQHF,TGTGCCAGCAGCGAAACGCGGGCGCCGGATCAGCCCCAGCATTTT
TRBJ2-7,TRBD1,TRBV6-1,CASGTGYYEQYF,TGTGCCAGCGGGACAGGTTACTACGAGCAGTACTTC
TRBJ2-1,NA,TRBV5-4,CASSFDRHNNEQFF,TGTGCCAGCAGCTTTGACAGGCACAACAATGAGCAGTTCTTC
TRBJ1-1,NA,TRBV12-5,CASGLDGTEAFF,TGTGCTAGTGGTTTAGACGGCACTGAAGCTTTCTTT
TRBJ1-6,TRBD1,TRBV5-6,CASSLLQGGNSPLHF,TGTGCCAGCAGCTTGTTACAGGGGGGGAATTCACCCCTCCACTTT
TRBJ1-2,NA,TRBV5-1,CASSPQTANYGYTF,TGCGCCAGCAGCCCACAGACAGCGAACTATGGCTACACCTTC
TRBJ2-5,NA,TRBV18,CASSPSGPGVSETQYF,TGTGCCAGCTCACCGAGCGGTCCGGGGGTGTCAGAGACCCAGTACTTC
TRBJ2-1,TRBD2,TRBV30,CAWSPTRTSGYNEQFF,TGTGCCTGGAGCCCTACCCGGACTAGCGGGTACAATGAGCAGTTCTTC
TRBJ1-1,NA,TRBV12-2,CASRVRVRAFF,TGTGCAAGTCGGGTGCGGGTTCGTGCTTTCTTT
TRBJ2-5,TRBD2,TRBV13,CASSNPPGGEETQYF,TGTGCCAGCAGCAATCCCCCTGGGGGGGAAGAGACCCAGTACTTC